Listed here are 9 T cell receptor beta chains from one sample, sequenced in a study of PD-L1 blockade in urothelial cancer. The repertoire was sequenced with immunoSEQ multiplex PCR; TCRdb's copy has only in-frame clones and lacks some. Of 80,000 to 100,000 clones in the sample, roughly 80% are singletons; the top ten hold over 7.5%. Here the sequenced sample was PBMCs, taken around atezolizumab (anti-PD-L1) treatment. These receptors were taken from a man between 70 and 80 years old with urothelial cancer.

With regard to this clone: A junction boundary mismatches the germline segment, possibly from a read error. This chain links TRBV7-7 with TRBJ2-2; perhaps TRBD1 as D (5 bases). The length of the CDR3 is 14 residues. CDR1 is SSHAT, CDR2 FNYEAQ, per germline (reference sequence). CDR3: CASSPGLGAGELFF. In DNA form, the CDR3 reads TGTGCTAGCAGCCCGGGCCTAGGGGCCGGGGAGCTGTTTTTT.

This clone has only a few counts. V gene TRBV5-5 combines with J gene TRBJ2-7, with 9 bases lining up with TRBD1. Looked up from germline, CDR1 is SGHKS and CDR2 is YYEKEE (reference sequence). The J segment lost 6 bases and the V segment lost 2 bases, leaving 6 bases of the junction unmatched. This CDR3 contains 14 residues. As DNA, the CDR3 is TGTGCCAGCAGCTTACGGGACAGGGTTGGCGAGCAGTACTTC. Its translation: CASSLRDRVGEQYF.

This clone was seen a single time. The gene calls are TRBV7-2 and TRBJ2-7; 8 bases align to TRBD1. V trimming: 5 bases; J trimming: 0 bases; junction bases outside the gene matches: 6. The CDR3 runs to 15 residues. In germline, CDR1 is SGHTA, CDR2 FQGNSA. CDR3 sequence reads: CASSTQGASSYEQYF. In DNA, the CDR3 is TGTGCCAGCAGCACGCAGGGGGCCTCCTCCTACGAGCAGTACTTC.

The J gene is TRBJ2-7, the V gene TRBV7-8, with 10 bases fitting TRBD2. The CDR3 length is 16 residues. Losses at the gene ends were 1 base for V and 2 bases for J; bases not matched to a gene: 5. Germline lookup yields CDR1 SGHVS and CDR2 FQNEAQ. CDR3: CASSLEGLAPTYEQYF. The CDR3 region has the DNA TGTGCCAGCAGCTTAGAGGGACTAGCGCCTACCTACGAGCAGTACTTC.

The genes are TRBV2 and TRBJ1-1; TRBD1 might be the D (6 bases). The V end lost 7 bases, the J end lost 1 base, and 16 bases lay between the germline ends. The length of the CDR3 is 15 residues. Germline CDR1 SNHLY, CDR2 FYNNEI. The CDR3 DNA reads TGTGCCAGCACAATACAGGGCGTCGGGAACACTGAAGCTTTCTTT. Protein: CASTIQGVGNTEAFF.

This chain joins TRBV5-1 and TRBJ2-5, with a tentative D call TRBD2 (5 bases). The CDR3 is made up of 13 amino acids. V was clipped by 2 bases and J by 5 bases, with 10 bases between them. Germline V gives CDR1 SGHRS, CDR2 YFSETQ. CDR3 DNA sequence: TGCGCCAGCAGCTTCCCGGAGGCGGAGACCCAGTACTTC. Amino acid sequence: CASSFPEAETQYF.

V gene TRBV7-8 combines with J gene TRBJ2-7, with D possibly being TRBD1 (6 bases). The germline V gene has CDR1 SGHVS and CDR2 FQNEAQ. Trimming pared 8 bases from V and 3 bases from J, leaving 14 bases between. The CDR3 is 13 amino acids. As DNA, the CDR3 is TGTGCCAGCCGCGCCGGGACATACTACGAGCAGTACTTC. Amino acids: CASRAGTYYEQYF.

The rearrangement links TRBV6-6 to TRBJ1-5; unclear D gene. Germline CDR1 reads MNHNY; CDR2 reads SVGAGI (reference sequence). This CDR3 comprises 13 residues. Trimming removed 2 bases from V and 6 bases from J, with 8 bases in between. The CDR3 sequence: CASSYAKIQPQHF. For the CDR3, the DNA is TGTGCCAGCAGTTACGCTAAGATTCAGCCCCAGCATTTT.

The chain combines TRBV14 with TRBJ1-1; unclear D gene. Germline CDR1 SGHDN, CDR2 FVKESK. CDR3 length: 14 residues. V was pared by 0 bases and J by 5 bases, with 10 bases between. CDR3: CASSQDRSGTEAFF. CDR3 nucleotides: TGTGCCAGCAGCCAAGACAGATCGGGAACTGAAGCTTTCTTT. Based on the CDR3 plus reference TRBV14 and TRBJ1-1, the full variable domain is EAGVTQFPSHSVIEKGQTVTLRCDPISGHDNLYWYRRVMGKEIKFLLHFVKESKQDESGMPNNRFLAERTGGTYSTLKVQPAELEDSGVYFCASSQDRSGTEAFFGQGTRLTVV.